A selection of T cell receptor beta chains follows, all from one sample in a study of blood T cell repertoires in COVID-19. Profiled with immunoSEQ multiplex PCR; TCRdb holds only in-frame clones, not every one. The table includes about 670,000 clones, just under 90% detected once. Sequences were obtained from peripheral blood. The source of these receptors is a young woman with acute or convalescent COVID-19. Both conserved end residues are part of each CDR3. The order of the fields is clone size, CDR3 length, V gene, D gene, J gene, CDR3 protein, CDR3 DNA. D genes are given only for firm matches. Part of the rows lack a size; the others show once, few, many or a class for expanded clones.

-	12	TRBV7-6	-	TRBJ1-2	CASSSSGYGYTF	TGTGCCAGCAGCTCGTCCGGTTATGGCTACACCTTC
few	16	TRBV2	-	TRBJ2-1	CASRPSRFSSYNEQFF	TGTGCCAGCAGGCCCTCTAGGTTTAGCTCCTACAATGAGCAGTTCTTC
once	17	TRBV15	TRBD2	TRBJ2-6	CATSRARGVSGANVLTF	TGTGCCACCAGCAGAGCACGGGGGGTCTCTGGGGCCAACGTCCTGACTTTC
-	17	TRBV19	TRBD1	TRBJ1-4	CASSIGTGDVLLEKLFF	TGTGCCAGTAGTATTGGGACAGGGGACGTCCTACTTGAAAAACTGTTTTTT
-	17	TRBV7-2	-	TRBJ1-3	CASSLELVWYSGNTIYF	TGTGCCAGCAGCTTAGAGCTCGTCTGGTACTCTGGAAACACCATATATTTT
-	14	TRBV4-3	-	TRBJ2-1	CASSQGPRRDEQFF	TGCGCCAGCAGCCAAGGGCCCCGTCGGGATGAGCAGTTCTTC
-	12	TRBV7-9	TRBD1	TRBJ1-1	CASSFKTGGAFF	TGTGCCAGCAGCTTCAAGACAGGGGGTGCTTTCTTT
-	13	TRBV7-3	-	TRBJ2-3	CASSLSIADTQYF	TGTGCCAGCAGCTTAAGTATCGCAGATACGCAGTATTTT
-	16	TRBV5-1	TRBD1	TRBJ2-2	CASSRTGGQNTGELFF	TGCGCCAGCAGCAGAACAGGGGGCCAGAACACCGGGGAGCTGTTTTTT
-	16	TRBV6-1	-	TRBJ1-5	CASSETLGQSNQPQHF	TGTGCCAGCAGTGAAACCCTCGGACAGAGCAATCAGCCCCAGCATTTT
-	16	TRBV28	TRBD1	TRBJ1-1	CASSGWDRGIGTEAFF	TGTGCCAGCAGTGGATGGGACAGGGGGATAGGGACTGAAGCTTTCTTT
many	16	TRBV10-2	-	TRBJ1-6	CASSEGGLSYNSPLHF	TGCGCCAGCAGTGAGGGGGGACTCTCCTATAATTCACCCCTCCACTTT
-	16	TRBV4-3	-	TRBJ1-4	CASSQEGRGWGEKLFF	TGCGCCAGCAGCCAAGAAGGGAGGGGTTGGGGGGAAAAACTGTTTTTT
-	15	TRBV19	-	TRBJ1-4	CASSPGDTLNEKLFF	TGTGCCAGTAGTCCAGGGGACACCCTTAATGAAAAACTGTTTTTT
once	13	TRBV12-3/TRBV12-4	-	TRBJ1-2	CASSSTANYGYTF	TGTGCCAGCAGTTCCACAGCCAACTATGGCTACACCTTC
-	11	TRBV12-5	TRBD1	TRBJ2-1	CASGQDRGQFF	TGTGCTAGTGGCCAGGACAGGGGACAGTTCTTC
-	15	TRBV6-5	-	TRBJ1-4	CASKGGAAPNEKLFF	TGTGCCAGCAAGGGCGGGGCCGCCCCTAATGAAAAACTGTTTTTT
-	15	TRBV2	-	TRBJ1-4	CASSGGGQLNEKLFF	TGTGCCAGCAGTGGAGGCGGGCAGCTTAATGAAAAACTGTTTTTT
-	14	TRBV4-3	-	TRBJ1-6	CASSQGAVNSPLHF	TGCGCCAGCAGCCAAGGTGCAGTCAATTCACCCCTCCACTTT
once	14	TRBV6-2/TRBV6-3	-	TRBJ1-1	CASSYRAQGGEAFF	TGTGCCAGCAGTTACCGGGCACAGGGCGGTGAAGCTTTCTTT
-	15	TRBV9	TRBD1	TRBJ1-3	CASRSTGGGGNTIYF	TGTGCCAGCAGAAGTACAGGGGGCGGTGGAAACACCATATATTTT
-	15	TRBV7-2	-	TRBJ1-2	CASSGSGQGNYGYTF	TGTGCCAGCAGCGGGTCGGGGCAGGGGAACTATGGCTACACCTTC
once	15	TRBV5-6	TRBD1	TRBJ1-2	CASSWQDRDFYGYTF	TGTGCCAGCAGCTGGCAGGACAGGGATTTCTATGGCTACACCTTC
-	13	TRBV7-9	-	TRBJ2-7	CASSLAAESPGYF	TGTGCCAGCAGCTTAGCCGCGGAGAGCCCTGGGTACTTC
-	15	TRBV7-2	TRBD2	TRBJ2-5	CASSFGASGGETQYF	TGTGCCAGCAGCTTCGGAGCTAGCGGGGGGGAGACCCAGTACTTC
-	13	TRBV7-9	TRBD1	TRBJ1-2	CASSRQGMDGYTF	TGTGCCAGCAGCCGACAGGGGATGGATGGCTACACCTTC
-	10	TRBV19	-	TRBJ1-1	CASWASEAFF	TGTGCCAGTTGGGCCTCTGAAGCTTTCTTT
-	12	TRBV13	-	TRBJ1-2	CASRRLLYGYTF	TGTGCCAGCAGGCGGCTACTCTATGGCTACACCTTC
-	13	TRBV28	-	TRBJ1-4	CASNSGWRGKLFF	TGTGCCAGTAACAGTGGGTGGAGGGGAAAACTGTTTTTT
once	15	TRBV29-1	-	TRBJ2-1	CSVSPPGIGYNEQFF	TGCAGCGTTTCTCCCCCGGGGATCGGTTACAATGAGCAGTTCTTC
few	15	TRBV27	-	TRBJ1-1	CASSLGFGRVGEAFF	TGTGCCAGCAGTTTAGGCTTCGGCAGGGTCGGAGAGGCTTTCTTT
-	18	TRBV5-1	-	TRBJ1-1	CASSSGRSWADMNTEAFF	TGCGCCAGCAGCTCAGGGCGGTCGTGGGCGGACATGAACACTGAAGCTTTCTTT
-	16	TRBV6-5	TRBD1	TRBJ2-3	CASSYSRDRGTDTQYF	TGTGCCAGCAGTTACAGCCGGGACAGGGGCACAGATACGCAGTATTTT
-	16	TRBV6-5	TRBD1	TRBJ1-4	CASSYSEGAINEKLFF	TGTGCCAGCAGTTACAGTGAGGGGGCTATTAATGAAAAACTGTTTTTT
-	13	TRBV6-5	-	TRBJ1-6	CASSFGGDSPLHF	TGTGCCAGCAGTTTCGGGGGTGATTCACCCCTCCACTTT
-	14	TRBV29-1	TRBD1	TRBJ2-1	CSVPDRGTYNEQFF	TGCAGCGTTCCCGACAGGGGGACATACAATGAGCAGTTCTTC
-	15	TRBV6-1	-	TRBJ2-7	CASSEEVPSTYEQYF	TGTGCCAGCAGTGAGGAGGTCCCCTCGACCTACGAGCAGTACTTC
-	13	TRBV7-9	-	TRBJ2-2	CASSFFNTGELFF	TGTGCCAGCAGCTTCTTTAACACCGGGGAGCTGTTTTTT
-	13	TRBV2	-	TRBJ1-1	CASSEARNTEAFF	TGTGCCAGCAGTGAAGCCAGGAACACTGAAGCTTTCTTT
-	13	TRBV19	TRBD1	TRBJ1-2	CASRPTGVYGYTF	TGTGCCAGTAGACCCACAGGGGTCTATGGCTACACCTTC
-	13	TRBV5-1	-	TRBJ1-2	CASSIQQDYGYTF	TGCGCCAGCAGCATACAACAGGATTATGGCTACACCTTC
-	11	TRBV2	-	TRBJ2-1	CAADGGREQFF	TGTGCCGCGGACGGGGGGCGTGAGCAGTTCTTC
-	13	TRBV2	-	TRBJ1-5	CVSTFGQNQPQHF	TGTGTCAGCACATTTGGGCAGAACCAGCCCCAGCATTTT
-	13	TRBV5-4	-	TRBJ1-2	CASSWDINYGYTF	TGTGCCAGCAGCTGGGACATTAACTATGGCTACACCTTC
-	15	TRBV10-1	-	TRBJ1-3	CASGESLASGNTIYF	TGCGCCAGCGGGGAGAGCTTAGCCTCTGGAAACACCATATATTTT
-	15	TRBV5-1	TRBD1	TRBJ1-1	CASSLGQAMNTEAFF	TGCGCCAGCAGCTTAGGACAGGCGATGAACACTGAAGCTTTCTTT
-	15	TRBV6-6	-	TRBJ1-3	CASSASALSGNTIYF	TGTGCCAGCAGCGCTAGTGCCCTCTCTGGAAACACCATATATTTT
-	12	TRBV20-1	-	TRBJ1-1	CSAGDRNTEAFF	TGCAGTGCTGGTGACAGGAACACTGAAGCTTTCTTT
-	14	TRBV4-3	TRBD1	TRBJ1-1	CASSLHRGRTEAFF	TGCGCCAGCAGCCTTCACAGGGGAAGGACTGAAGCTTTCTTT